This TCR beta chain is drawn from a study of shared clonotypes between healthy human individuals. CDR1 and CDR2 from the germline V gene are SGHAT and FQNNGV. Trimming pared 2 bases from V and 1 base from J, leaving 5 bases between. The CDR3 covers 14 residues. Generated by immunoSEQ multiplex PCR, the TCRdb table keeps only in-frame clones and is missing some. This table holds roughly 2.5 million clones, around nine tenths found once. Sequenced input: naive CD4+ T cells sorted from blood. As for subset: CD45RA+ positively selected. The receptor was isolated from a man aged 18 to 30 in good health. This chain connects TRBV11-2 to TRBJ2-2; D gene unclear. The CDR3: CASSLRMNTGELFF. CDR3 in DNA: TGTGCCAGCAGCTTAAGGATGAACACCGGGGAGCTGTTTTTT.